Following are 3 T cell receptor beta chains from one sample sequenced in a study of cytomegalovirus exposure and HLA in healthy donors. Clones were sequenced by immunoSEQ multiplex PCR, and TCRdb holds only the in-frame ones, with some missing. This table holds 150,000 to 200,000 clones, 89% found once. Specimen: PBMCs. The receptors were sampled from a woman between 18 and 30 years old in good health and CMV-seropositive.

The chain links TRBV7-9 to TRBJ1-1, with 7 nucleotides matching TRBD1. The CDR3 loop spans 14 amino acids. CDR1 is SEHNR, CDR2 FQNEAQ, per germline (reference sequence). V shed 4 bases, J shed 7 bases, and the junction held 9 bases outside the gene matches. The CDR3 nucleotides read TGTGCCAGCAGCTCCGGGGGACACAGGGGTGAAGCTTTCTTT. Residues: CASSSGGHRGEAFF.

The rearrangement uses TRBV5-1 and TRBJ2-1; 8 bases are a match to TRBD2. Losses at the gene ends were 2 bases for V and 6 bases for J; bases not matched to a gene: 7. In germline, CDR1 is SGHRS, CDR2 YFSETQ. CDR3 size: 15 residues. This CDR3 reads CASSLGGSGGNEQFF. CDR3 nucleotide sequence: TGCGCCAGCAGCTTAGGCGGGAGCGGGGGCAATGAGCAGTTCTTC. The full variable domain, in which reference TRBV5-1 and TRBJ2-1 provide the parts outside the CDR3, is KAGVTQTPRYLIKTRGQQVTLSCSPISGHRSVSWYQQTPGQGLQFLFEYFSETQRNKGNFPGRFSGRQFSNSRSEMNVSTLELGDSALYLCASSLGGSGGNEQFFGPGTRLTVL.

CDR3: CASSVTKVPLSDTEAFF. The CDR3 bases are TGTGCCAGCAGTGTAACTAAGGTCCCCTTAAGCGACACTGAAGCTTTCTTT. V is TRBV6-4 and J is TRBJ1-1; no definite D call. Germline CDR1 reads MRHNA; CDR2 reads SNTAGT. This CDR3 region has 17 residues. V shed 4 bases and J shed 3 bases, with 21 bases lying between them.